One sample yielded the 30 T cell receptor beta chains listed below, sequenced in a study of metastatic and nonmetastatic thyroid tumors. Via MiXCR, TCRdb re-called the PCR reads. The sample records 30,000 to 35,000 clones, roughly 15% being singletons. Ahead of thyroid surgery, no patient had received treatment of any kind. The sample consisted of blood. These receptors were collected from a female donor with papillary thyroid cancer or a benign thyroid nodule (not recorded which). Some clones in this sample may be carry-over from other donors' samples.

This clone was seen a few times. This sequence joins TRBV20-1 and TRBJ2-7, with D possibly matching TRBD2 (6 bases). V gave up 4 bases and J gave up 2 bases, with 21 bases separating them. This CDR3 has 16 amino acids. Germline V lookup: CDR1 DFQATT, CDR2 SNEGSKA (reference sequence). CDR3 nucleotide sequence: TGCAGTGCTAAATCACCTCCGCCTAGCGATACCTACGAGCAGTACTTC. Its translation is CSAKSPPPSDTYEQYF.

CDR3 sequence: CASSPSLQDTQYF. CDR3 nucleotide sequence: TGTGCCAGTAGCCCGAGCCTACAAGATACGCAGTATTTT. The chain recombines TRBV19 with TRBJ2-3, with D hard to call. Germline CDR1 is LNHDA and CDR2 is SQIVND (reference sequence). This CDR3 has 13 residues. V gave up 6 bases and J gave up 5 bases, with 12 bases separating them.

This clone was seen more than once but under ten times. CDR3 in amino acids: CASSEARHGYTF. CDR3 in DNA: TGTGCCAGCAGTGAAGCCCGCCATGGCTACACCTTC. The V call is TRBV6-1, the J call TRBJ1-2, with D uncertain. Looked up from germline, CDR1 is MNHNS and CDR2 is SASEGT. Trimming shortened V by 0 bases and J by 6 bases, and 5 bases separated the two germline ends. The CDR3 contains 12 residues.

This clone was counted at least ten times. V is TRBV7-2 and J is TRBJ2-3, with 8 bases that match TRBD2. Germline V gives CDR1 SGHTA, CDR2 FQGNSA. V lost 3 bases, J lost 3 bases, and 11 bases stayed unmatched. The CDR3 has 17 amino acids. The CDR3, as DNA: TGTGCCAGCAGCTTCCCCAGCAGCGGGAGTTCAACAGATACGCAGTATTTT. It codes for CASSFPSSGSSTDTQYF. Based on the CDR3 plus reference TRBV7-2 and TRBJ2-3, the full variable domain is GAGVSQSPSNKVTEKGKDVELRCDPISGHTALYWYRQSLGQGLEFLIYFQGNSAPDKSGLPSDRFSAERTGGSVSTLTIQRTQQEDSAVYLCASSFPSSGSSTDTQYFGPGTRLTVL.

The V gene is TRBV5-1, the J gene TRBJ2-2, with D possibly matching TRBD1 (6 bases). This CDR3 spans 16 amino acids. Trimming cost V 3 bases and J 5 bases, with 17 bases left between them. Germline CDR1 SGHRS, CDR2 YFSETQ. This chain's CDR3 is CASSSARSGTTGELFF. As DNA, the CDR3 is TGCGCCAGCAGCTCCGCCCGCTCCGGGACAACCGGGGAGCTGTTTTTT.

This clone was counted ten times or more. The chain employs TRBV29-1 and TRBJ1-2; D may be TRBD1 (5 bases). The CDR3 spans 11 residues. Trimming removed 6 bases at V and 0 bases at J, with 5 bases between. Germline CDR1 is SQVTM and CDR2 is ANQGSEA. CDR3 sequence (DNA): TGCAGCGTGACAGCTAACTATGGCTACACCTTC. This sequence encodes CSVTANYGYTF. Full variable domain (remainder filled in from reference TRBV29-1 and TRBJ1-2): SAVISQKPSRDICQRGTSLTIQCQVDSQVTMMFWYRQQPGQSLTLIATANQGSEATYESGFVIDKFPISRPNLTFSTLTVSNMSPEDSSIYLCSVTANYGYTFGSGTRLTVV.

The sample holds a few counts of this clone. A single base separates this from a much larger clone, so it may be a read error. Other DNA sequences in the sample encode the same CDR3. This sequence joins TRBV10-3 and TRBJ1-1; D gene ambiguous. The CDR3 runs to 12 residues. Germline assignment: CDR1 ENHRY and CDR2 SYGVKD. CDR3 sequence: CAISESEAEAFF. The CDR3 coding sequence is TGTGCCATCAGCGAGTCTGAGGCTGAAGCTTTCTTT.

This clone was counted many times. This chain uses TRBV19 with TRBJ2-2, with D hard to call. The CDR3 extends over 14 amino acids. Germline loops: CDR1 LNHDA, CDR2 SQIVND (reference sequence). The V end was cut by 5 bases, the J end by 0 bases, with 7 bases between. The CDR3 protein is CASSHNPNTGELFF. The CDR3, as DNA: TGTGCCAGTAGTCATAATCCGAACACCGGGGAGCTGTTTTTT.

This clone was found a few times. The V call is TRBV19, the J call TRBJ2-2, with D perhaps TRBD2 (6 bases). This CDR3 comprises 12 residues. Trimming stripped 9 bases from V and 9 bases from J, with 14 bases between. The germline V gene encodes CDR1 LNHDA and CDR2 SQIVND (reference sequence). The CDR3 sequence is CASGGISRELFF. DNA of the CDR3: TGTGCCAGCGGGGGTATTTCTAGGGAGCTGTTTTTT. Variable domain in full (rest from reference TRBV19 and TRBJ2-2): DGGITQSPKYLFRKEGQNVTLSCEQNLNHDAMYWYRQDPGQGLRLIYYSQIVNDFQKGDIAEGYSVSREKKESFPLTVTSAQKNPTAFYLCASGGISRELFFGEGSRLTVL.

This clone was recorded many times. V and J are TRBV4-2 and TRBJ1-1; D ambiguous. Germline values: CDR1 LGHNA, CDR2 YNFKEQ. The CDR3 length is 14 residues. V was trimmed by 0 bases and J by 6 bases, leaving 11 bases between them. CDR3 nucleotide sequence: TGTGCCAGCAGCCAAGAACAGTTGCCACCTGAAGCTTTCTTT. It codes for CASSQEQLPPEAFF.

This clone was seen a single time. The chain combines TRBV2 with TRBJ2-3, with 7 nucleotides matching TRBD1. Germline V CDR1 and CDR2: SNHLY, FYNNEI. The V and J ends lost 6 bases and 0 bases, in that order; junction bases with no gene match: 6. This CDR3 region has 15 residues. The CDR3 protein is CASSRQGPSTDTQYF. As DNA, the CDR3 is TGTGCCAGCAGCCGACAGGGACCTAGCACAGATACGCAGTATTTT.

In this sample, this clone turned up many times. The same CDR3 arises from other DNA sequences in this sample as well. CDR3 in DNA: TGTGCCAGTAGCGGACTAGCGGGACAGAACAATGAGCAGTTCTTC. It specifies CASSGLAGQNNEQFF. V gene TRBV19 combines with J gene TRBJ2-1; 12 bases map to TRBD2. Per germline, CDR1 LNHDA and CDR2 SQIVND (reference sequence). The CDR3 has 15 amino acids. Losses at the gene ends were 6 bases for V and 5 bases for J; bases not matched to a gene: 5.

This clone was picked up many times. This same CDR3 is encoded by further DNA sequences in the sample. V gene TRBV24-1 combines with J gene TRBJ2-7, with 7 bases fitting TRBD2. V gave up 6 bases and J gave up 3 bases; unmatched junction bases: 10. Germline V gives CDR1 KGHDR, CDR2 SFDVKD. CDR3 length: 15 amino acids. CDR3: CATSPSGGSGYEQYF. Here the CDR3 DNA reads TGTGCCACCAGTCCGTCGGGCGGGAGCGGCTACGAGCAGTACTTC.

The chain joins TRBV20-1 to TRBJ1-1, with TRBD1 matching over 8 bases. Germline V gives CDR1 DFQATT, CDR2 SNEGSKA (reference sequence). Trimming at V came to 5 bases and at J to 7 bases, leaving 3 bases not matched to a gene. There are 11 residues in the CDR3. The CDR3 DNA reads as TGCAGTGCTCTGGACAGGGTTGAAGCTTTCTTT. It specifies CSALDRVEAFF.

The chain carries TRBV20-1 and TRBJ2-3; D call uncertain. V lost 3 bases and J 2 bases, leaving 6 bases between the germline ends. The length of the CDR3 is 12 residues. Germline values: CDR1 DFQATT, CDR2 SNEGSKA (reference sequence). The CDR3 reads CSASLDTDTQYF. The CDR3 coding sequence is TGCAGTGCTAGCTTAGACACAGATACGCAGTATTTT.

This clone was seen ten or more times. V and J are TRBV6-2 or TRBV6-3 and TRBJ1-1; a possible D gene is TRBD1 (5 bases). Trimming took 2 bases from V and 1 from J, leaving 8 bases between them. CDR3 length: 14 amino acids. In germline, CDR1 is MNHEY, CDR2 SVGEGT. Here the CDR3 DNA reads TGTGCCAGCAGTTACCCACAGGAGAACACTGAAGCTTTCTTT. Residues: CASSYPQENTEAFF.

This clone was seen at least ten times. The chain couples TRBV20-1 to TRBJ1-1; D unclear. Germline-derived CDR1 and CDR2 are DFQATT and SNEGSKA (reference sequence). The V and J ends lost 2 bases and 3 bases respectively, with 7 bases between them. The CDR3 extends over 12 amino acids. Here the CDR3 reads CSARPGHTEAFF. In nucleotides, the CDR3 is TGCAGTGCTAGACCCGGGCACACTGAAGCTTTCTTT.

There are many counts of this clone. Other DNA sequences in the sample encode the same CDR3. The chain combines TRBV12-3 or TRBV12-4 with TRBJ2-7; no clear D gene. V gave up 6 bases and J gave up 3 bases, with 12 bases separating them. The CDR3 covers 13 residues. DNA of the CDR3: TGTGCCAGCAGCCCGAAGAGCTTCTACGAGCAGTACTTC. Translated: CASSPKSFYEQYF.

There are many counts of this clone. This may come from a read error, since a much larger clone is one base off. The V and J genes are TRBV24-1 and TRBJ1-2; no definite D call. CDR1 and CDR2 from the germline V gene are KGHDR and SFDVKD. CDR3 length equals 12 residues. The CDR3 DNA reads as TGTGCCATCAGTGATTTAAGGAGTGGCTACACCTTC. This sequence encodes CAISDLRSGYTF.

Relative to its sample, this clone is medium-sized (0.01 to 0.1%). The gene calls are TRBV6-1 and TRBJ1-3; tentative D call: TRBD1 (5 bases). The V and J ends lost 3 bases and 4 bases respectively, with 10 bases between them. CDR1 and CDR2 (germline): MNHNS, SASEGT. The CDR3 is 14 amino acids. The CDR3 DNA is TGTGCCAGCAGTGAGTCAGGGTGGGGAAACACCATATATTTT. Translating gives CASSESGWGNTIYF.

This chain uses TRBV18 with TRBJ2-7; 8 nucleotides line up with TRBD1. The CDR3 consists of 17 residues. The V segment lost 1 base and the J segment 3 bases; nucleotides outside the gene matches: 11. Looked up from germline, CDR1 is KGHSH and CDR2 is LQKENI. The CDR3 loop is CASSPQAGQGGRYEQYF. For the CDR3, the DNA is TGTGCCAGCTCACCACAGGCCGGACAGGGTGGTCGCTACGAGCAGTACTTC. The whole variable domain, remainder taken from reference TRBV18 and TRBJ2-7, is NAGVMQNPRHLVRRRGQEARLRCSPMKGHSHVYWYRQLPEEGLKFMVYLQKENIIDESGMPKERFSAEFPKEGPSILRIQQVVRGDSAAYFCASSPQAGQGGRYEQYFGPGTRLTVT.

This chain links TRBV10-3 with TRBJ2-7; D remains unclear. Germline CDR1 and CDR2: ENHRY and SYGVKD. This CDR3 contains 18 residues. V was cut by 2 bases and J by 2 bases, with 22 bases left in between. CDR3 loop: CAISEGNPASPIPYEQYF. CDR3 nucleotides: TGTGCCATCAGTGAGGGTAATCCCGCATCTCCGATACCCTACGAGCAGTACTTC.

This clone was observed many times. The chain has TRBV7-2 and TRBJ2-7; possible D gene TRBD1, 5 bases. Trimming took off 0 bases at V and 6 bases at J, with 12 bases between the two ends. Germline V CDR1 and CDR2: SGHTA, FQGNSA. The CDR3 has 14 residues. The CDR3 nucleotides are TGTGCCAGCAGCTTAGCGCAGGGTAGTACCGAGCAGTACTTC. It encodes CASSLAQGSTEQYF.

This clone was counted at least ten times. The rearrangement links TRBV6-4 to TRBJ2-7; 9 bases line up with TRBD1. Germline CDR1 MRHNA, CDR2 SNTAGT. CDR3 length: 12 amino acids. V lost 6 bases to trimming and J lost 7 bases; unmatched junction nucleotides: 4. The CDR3: CASRDRGREQYF. CDR3 in DNA: TGTGCCAGCAGGGACAGGGGAAGGGAGCAGTACTTC.

A few counts support this clone. Different DNA sequences within this sample yield the same CDR3. The J gene is TRBJ1-6, the V gene TRBV20-1, with D possibly TRBD1 on 6 matching bases. Trimming cost V 5 bases and J 10 bases, with 21 bases left between them. The germline V gene has CDR1 DFQATT and CDR2 SNEGSKA (reference sequence). The CDR3 has 15 residues. The CDR3 nucleotides read TGCAGTGCTCCGCCCCCGACAGGTGCCGACTCACCCCTCCACTTT. It codes for CSAPPPTGADSPLHF.

The table lists this clone with a few counts. The chain is built from TRBV18 and TRBJ2-1; a possible D gene is TRBD2 (6 bases). V was pared by 5 bases and J by 6 bases, with 14 bases between. The CDR3 consists of 14 residues. CDR1 and CDR2 from the germline V gene are KGHSH and LQKENI. The CDR3 protein is CASSSNPGVNEQFF. The CDR3, as DNA: TGTGCCAGCTCATCAAATCCGGGGGTCAATGAGCAGTTCTTC.

Remarks on this clone: The CDR3 ends on some other residue instead of the conserved phenylalanine or tryptophan, so this is likely a read error. The chain links TRBV28 to TRBJ1-3, with unresolved D. The CDR3 extends over 14 amino acids. The germline CDR1 and CDR2 sequences are MDHEN and SYDVKM. The V end was cut by 6 bases, the J end by 0 bases, with 9 bases between. The CDR3: CASRGSISGNTIYS. For the CDR3, the DNA is TGTGCCAGCAGGGGGTCAATCTCTGGAAACACCATATATTCT.

This clone was detected many times. The chain has TRBV12-3 or TRBV12-4 and TRBJ1-2, with D possibly matching TRBD1 (6 bases). Trimming took off 3 bases at V and 14 bases at J, with 19 bases between the two ends. The CDR3 contains 13 residues. CDR3 region: CASSLTGPGVGTF. DNA of the CDR3: TGTGCCAGCAGTTTGACGGGTCCAGGGGTGGGGACCTTC.

This clone was recorded many times. The chain employs TRBV5-1 and TRBJ2-1, with D possibly being TRBD1 or TRBD2 (5 bases each). This CDR3 contains 12 residues. Germline V CDR1 and CDR2: SGHRS, YFSETQ. V shed 4 bases and J shed 9 bases, with 11 bases lying between them. CDR3 nucleotide sequence: TGCGCCAGCAGCCTCGGGACCGGTGAGCAGTTCTTC. It encodes CASSLGTGEQFF.

This clone was counted many times. A read error may explain this, as a much larger clone is one base away. J is TRBJ2-7 and V is TRBV30, with TRBD1 matching over 8 bases. V dropped 8 bases and J dropped 2; count of bases not matched to a gene: 11. The CDR3 totals 14 residues. Germline lookup yields CDR1 GTSNPN and CDR2 SVGIG (reference sequence). CDR3 loop: CARESGQGAYEQYF. As DNA, the CDR3 is TGTGCCCGGGAATCAGGACAGGGCGCCTACGAGCAGTACTTC.